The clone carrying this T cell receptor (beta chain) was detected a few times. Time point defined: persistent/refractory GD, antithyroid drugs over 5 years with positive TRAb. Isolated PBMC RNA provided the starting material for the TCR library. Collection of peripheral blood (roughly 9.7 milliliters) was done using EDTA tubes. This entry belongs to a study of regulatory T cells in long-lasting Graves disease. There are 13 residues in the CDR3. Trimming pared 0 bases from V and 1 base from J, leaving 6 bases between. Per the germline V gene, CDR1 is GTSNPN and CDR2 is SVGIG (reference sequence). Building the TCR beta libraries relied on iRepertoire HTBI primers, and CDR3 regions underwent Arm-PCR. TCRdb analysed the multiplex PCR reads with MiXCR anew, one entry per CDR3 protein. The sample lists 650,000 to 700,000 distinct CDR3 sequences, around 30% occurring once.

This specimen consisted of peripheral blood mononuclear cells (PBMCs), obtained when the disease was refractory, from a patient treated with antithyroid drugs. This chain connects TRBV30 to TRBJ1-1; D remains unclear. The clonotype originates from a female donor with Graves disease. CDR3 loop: CAWSVLKNTEAFF. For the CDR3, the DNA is TGTGCCTGGAGTGTTCTTAAGAACACTGAAGCTTTCTTT.